These T cell receptor beta chains were read from a single sample in a study of blood T cell repertoires in COVID-19. The table came from immunoSEQ multiplex PCR; TCRdb's copy has only in-frame clones and leaves some out. The table lists about 150,000 clones, 76% of them singletons, with 3.7% in the top ten. The sequenced material came from peripheral blood. All receptors come from a woman older than 75 with acute or convalescent COVID-19. The CDR3 runs from the conserved cysteine through the conserved F or W. Fields, in order: CDR3 DNA, CDR3 protein, V gene, J gene, D gene, clone size. A D gene is named only where the DNA matches it firmly. Size tells how often a clone was seen (once, few, many) or the class of an expanded clone, and some rows leave it out.

TGTGCCAGCGGCGAGGGTGACCCCTCCTACAATGAGCAGTTCTTC	CASGEGDPSYNEQFF	TRBV27	TRBJ2-1	NA	NA
TGTGCCAGCTCACCAGGGAGCTTTAAGAATGGCTACACCTTC	CASSPGSFKNGYTF	TRBV18	TRBJ1-2	NA	NA
TGTGCCATCAGTGCGGGATATAATTCACCCCTCCACTTT	CAISAGYNSPLHF	TRBV10-3	TRBJ1-6	NA	once
TGTGCCAGTAGTGACCCGGGACAGGCGAGCTCCTACGAGCAGTACTTC	CASSDPGQASSYEQYF	TRBV19	TRBJ2-7	TRBD1	NA
TGTGCCAGCAGCCAGGCAGCTAATTCACCCCTCCACTTT	CASSQAANSPLHF	TRBV11-2	TRBJ1-6	NA	NA
TGTGCCAGCAGCTCTCTAGACGTCAGGGGTCAAACTCAGCCCCAGCATTTT	CASSSLDVRGQTQPQHF	TRBV27	TRBJ1-5	NA	NA
TGTGCCAGCTCACCGCGGACAGGCGGAGAGACCCAGTACTTC	CASSPRTGGETQYF	TRBV18	TRBJ2-5	TRBD1	NA
TGTGCCTGGAGTGTACAAGATTATCAGCCCCAGCATTTT	CAWSVQDYQPQHF	TRBV30	TRBJ1-5	NA	NA
TGTGCCAGTAGGGTACAGTCTACCTATGGCTACACCTTC	CASRVQSTYGYTF	TRBV19	TRBJ1-2	NA	NA
TGTGCCAGCTCCTCACGAGGAGCCGAGCGGGGGGGCGAGGATACGCAGTATTTT	CASSSRGAERGGEDTQYF	TRBV18	TRBJ2-3	TRBD2	NA
TGTGCCATCAGTTCCGGGACTAGCGGGTATGATGAGCAGTTCTTC	CAISSGTSGYDEQFF	TRBV10-3	TRBJ2-1	TRBD2	NA
TGCAGCGCCATGACAGCTACGAACACTGAAGCTTTCTTT	CSAMTATNTEAFF	TRBV29-1	TRBJ1-1	NA	NA
TGTGCCAGCAGTGGACAGAACACCGGGGAGCTGTTTTTT	CASSGQNTGELFF	TRBV2	TRBJ2-2	NA	NA
TGTGCCAGTAGTGAACACGCGGGAGCACAAAACATTCAGTACTTC	CASSEHAGAQNIQYF	TRBV19	TRBJ2-4	TRBD2	NA
TGCGCCAGCAGCCCCTCCCGGGGGAACTACGAGCAGTACTTC	CASSPSRGNYEQYF	TRBV5-1	TRBJ2-7	NA	NA
TGTGCCAGCAGCAAATCTTTGGTAGTACAAGAGACCCAGTACTTC	CASSKSLVVQETQYF	TRBV21-1	TRBJ2-5	NA	NA
TGTGCCAGCAGCCGTACAGGTTACGAGCAGTACTTC	CASSRTGYEQYF	TRBV11-2	TRBJ2-7	NA	NA
TGTGCCAGCAGTTGGCGGGTACCAATGAACACTGAAGCTTTCTTT	CASSWRVPMNTEAFF	TRBV27	TRBJ1-1	NA	NA
TGTGCCAGCTCACGCCCGGGACAGGGTTTCAATGAGCAGTTCTTC	CASSRPGQGFNEQFF	TRBV18	TRBJ2-1	TRBD1	NA
TGTGCCAGCAGTGGGGCCCTTGGGTACGAGCAGTACTTC	CASSGALGYEQYF	TRBV6-1	TRBJ2-7	NA	once
TGTGCCACAACTGGCGGGGACGAACCAAAAGCTAACTATGGCTACACCTTC	CATTGGDEPKANYGYTF	TRBV24-1	TRBJ1-2	NA	once
TGTGCCAGCCAAGGACAGGGCGCGCCTTTCTATGGCTACACCTTC	CASQGQGAPFYGYTF	TRBV6-5	TRBJ1-2	TRBD1	NA
TGTGCCAGCAGCGTAGAAGTTAGCGGGGGGCGGGATACGCAGTATTTT	CASSVEVSGGRDTQYF	TRBV9	TRBJ2-3	TRBD2	NA
TGTGCCAGCAGTTACGGTCTGGAGGCGGTCAATGAGCAGTTCTTC	CASSYGLEAVNEQFF	TRBV6-5	TRBJ2-1	NA	NA
TGCAGCGTGACGACAGATAATTCACCCCTCCACTTT	CSVTTDNSPLHF	TRBV29-1	TRBJ1-6	NA	NA
TGCGCCAGCAGCTTCACGGAGGACACTGAAGCTTTCTTT	CASSFTEDTEAFF	TRBV5-1	TRBJ1-1	NA	NA
TGTGCCATCAGAAAGACCGCCGAGAAACAGGGGGACGATTATGGCTACACCTTC	CAIRKTAEKQGDDYGYTF	TRBV10-3	TRBJ1-2	TRBD1	NA
TGTGCCAGCAGAATACCGGGACAGAAGAACACTGAAGCTTTCTTT	CASRIPGQKNTEAFF	TRBV28	TRBJ1-1	TRBD1	NA
TGTGCCAGTAGTAAAACAGGGGCGACCCAGCCCCAGCATTTT	CASSKTGATQPQHF	TRBV19	TRBJ1-5	TRBD1	NA
TGTGCCAGCAGTAGAGCAGACAGGGGTAACTATGGCTACACCTTC	CASSRADRGNYGYTF	TRBV27	TRBJ1-2	TRBD1	NA
TGTGCCAGCAGCCCACACACTGGGACAGGGGTAAAGTCACCCCTCCACTTT	CASSPHTGTGVKSPLHF	TRBV7-8	TRBJ1-6	TRBD1	NA
TGCGCCAGCAGCCAAGTTGGGCTAGCGGGTACGAACACCGGGGAGCTGTTTTTT	CASSQVGLAGTNTGELFF	TRBV4-1	TRBJ2-2	TRBD2	NA
TGTGCCAGCAGCTTCCTCCTGGGCACGCAAGAGACCCAGTACTTC	CASSFLLGTQETQYF	TRBV11-1	TRBJ2-5	NA	NA
TGTGCTAGCAGCTTAGGTCCCGGACAGCACTCTGGAAACACCATATATTTT	CASSLGPGQHSGNTIYF	TRBV7-7	TRBJ1-3	NA	once
TGTGCCAGCTCACCAATCCCAGGCATGAACACTGAAGCTTTCTTT	CASSPIPGMNTEAFF	TRBV18	TRBJ1-1	NA	NA
TGTGCCAGTAGTATTTTGCGGGACTCAGGCGGGGAGCTGTTTTTT	CASSILRDSGGELFF	TRBV19	TRBJ2-2	NA	NA
TGTGCCAGCAGCGTAGGAGGTGGAAACACCATATATTTT	CASSVGGGNTIYF	TRBV9	TRBJ1-3	NA	NA
TGTGCCAGCAGCCCCCTGAGTTTAGCGGGGGGGCCGAGGGATACGCAGTATTTT	CASSPLSLAGGPRDTQYF	TRBV7-2	TRBJ2-3	TRBD2	NA
TGTGCCAGCAGCTTAGGAGGCGCAGCCACAGATACGCAGTATTTT	CASSLGGAATDTQYF	TRBV7-9	TRBJ2-3	NA	NA
TGTGCCAGCTCCTTTGAAGGGGCGCGGGGGGCCATCGCAACTAATGAAAAACTGTTTTTT	CASSFEGARGAIATNEKLFF	TRBV18	TRBJ1-4	NA	NA
TGTGCCTGGAGTGTTATGGACACCGGAAACACCATATATTTT	CAWSVMDTGNTIYF	TRBV30	TRBJ1-3	NA	NA
TGTGCCAGCAGCTTATGGCGGAGTGGCAGGGATCTGAACACTGAAGCTTTCTTT	CASSLWRSGRDLNTEAFF	TRBV11-2	TRBJ1-1	NA	NA
TGTGCCAGCAGTTACCCCCCCTTCTACGAGCAGTACTTC	CASSYPPFYEQYF	TRBV6-2/TRBV6-3	TRBJ2-7	NA	NA
TGTGCCAGCAGTCCATACAGGGAGAGGGCTGGAAACACCATATATTTT	CASSPYRERAGNTIYF	TRBV27	TRBJ1-3	NA	NA
TGTGCCAGCTCACCGGCGACAGGGAATGAGCAGTTCTTC	CASSPATGNEQFF	TRBV18	TRBJ2-1	TRBD1	once
TGTGCCAATACGGGACAGGACGTAACCGGGGAGCTGTTTTTT	CANTGQDVTGELFF	TRBV7-9	TRBJ2-2	TRBD1	NA
TGTGCCAGCAGCTTAAAGGTGGGACAGAATAACTATGGCTACACCTTC	CASSLKVGQNNYGYTF	TRBV13	TRBJ1-2	TRBD1	NA
TGCGCCAGCAGTGAGTCGTTTGGAGCGGGGGAAAACAATGAGCAGTTCTTC	CASSESFGAGENNEQFF	TRBV10-2	TRBJ2-1	TRBD2	NA
TGCGCCAGCAGCGATCACAGGGGTTCTAATGAAAAACTGTTTTTT	CASSDHRGSNEKLFF	TRBV5-1	TRBJ1-4	TRBD1	NA
TGTGCCAGCAGTTCAGTAGCGGGGAACTCCTACAATGAGCAGTTCTTC	CASSSVAGNSYNEQFF	TRBV27	TRBJ2-1	TRBD2	few
TGTGCCAGCAGTGACCCTCGGGAGTGGTACGAGCAGTACTTC	CASSDPREWYEQYF	TRBV25-1	TRBJ2-7	NA	few